The rows below give T cell receptor beta chains drawn from one sample of a study of human thymus T cells. Some clones are missing from TCRdb's copy, which holds only in-frame ones; the method was immunoSEQ multiplex PCR. The sample shows about 78,000 clones, around 96% of them seen only once. The material sequenced was thymus tissue. Receptor source: a boy under two years old with a congenital heart defect but otherwise immunologically healthy. The CDR3 runs from the conserved cysteine through the conserved F or W. D genes are given only for firm matches.

v_call | d_call | cdr3_aa
TRBV7-2 | TRBD1 | CASSLRGQGGLPNYGYTF
TRBV10-3 | . | CAISRLGDWGYEQYF
TRBV10-3 | . | CAISESPKLAGTNTGELFF
TRBV5-4 | TRBD2 | CASSLAGGGPTGELFF
TRBV7-2 | . | CASSPYPSSHTEAFF
TRBV19 | . | CASRWTPTGRALYEQYF
TRBV10-2 | TRBD1 | CASRRQGGDTEAFF
TRBV11-2 | TRBD2 | CASSFGTSNTGELFF
TRBV14 | . | CASSPPGGSSNQPQHF
TRBV29-1 | . | CSVGTNLSREQYF
TRBV4-1 | . | CASSPTRFGDEQYF
TRBV6-1 | . | CASSLSNNEQFF
TRBV5-8 | TRBD2 | CASSLRGSFYEQYF